These 9 T cell receptor beta chains came from one sample sequenced in a study of tumor-infiltrating lymphocytes in oesophageal squamous cell carcinoma. MiXCR, run by TCRdb on the PCR reads, gives a single entry per CDR3 protein. The sample has 15,000 to 20,000 distinct CDR3 sequences; around two fifths are singletons. The sample comprised normal esophageal tissue next to the tumor. These receptors originate from a male donor with esophageal squamous cell carcinoma.

In its sample, this clonotype was seen a few times. The gene calls are TRBV7-6 and TRBJ2-2; D remains ambiguous. Deletions cut 5 bases from V and 7 bases from J, with 11 bases between. In germline, CDR1 is SGHVS, CDR2 FNYEAQ. The CDR3 totals 13 residues. The CDR3 DNA reads as TGTGCCAGCAGCCTAACGTTGGGCGGGGAGCTGTTTTTT. Translating it yields CASSLTLGGELFF. Drawing the rest from reference TRBV7-6 and TRBJ2-2, the complete variable domain is GAGVSQSPRYKVTKRGQDVALRCDPISGHVSLYWYRQALGQGPEFLTYFNYEAQQDKSGLPNDRFSAERPEGSISTLTIQRTEQRDSAMYRCASSLTLGGELFFGEGSRLTVL.

This clonotype came up a few times. J is TRBJ2-3 and V is TRBV9; D gene uncertain. V lost 4 bases, J lost 2 bases, and 5 bases lay in between. This CDR3 is 12 amino acids long. In germline, CDR1 is SGDLS, CDR2 YYNGEE. In nucleotides, the CDR3 is TGTGCCAGCAGCCCGATCACAGATACGCAGTATTTT. It codes for CASSPITDTQYF.

In its sample, this clonotype is large. The chain uses TRBV7-2 and TRBJ2-3; TRBD1 matches 10 bases. The CDR3 has 16 amino acids. CDR1 and CDR2 from the germline V gene are SGHTA and FQGNSA. J was trimmed by 1 base and V by 0 bases; bases with no gene match: 1. The CDR3 loop is CASSLAGTGGTDTQYF. DNA for the CDR3: TGTGCCAGCAGCTTAGCGGGGACAGGGGGCACAGATACGCAGTATTTT.

This clonotype was seen ten or more times. CDR3 protein: CASSPGQGPWELFF. The DNA of the CDR3 is TGCGCCAGCAGCCCGGGACAGGGCCCTTGGGAGCTGTTTTTT. V is TRBV5-1 and J is TRBJ2-2; 9 bases match TRBD1. V lost 4 bases to trimming and J lost 9 bases; unmatched junction nucleotides: 7. Germline V CDR1 and CDR2: SGHRS, YFSETQ. This CDR3 comprises 14 residues.

In this sample, this clonotype turned up many times. The chain recombines TRBV7-8 with TRBJ1-5; possibly TRBD1 for D (6 bases). The CDR3 extends over 17 amino acids. V lost 5 bases to trimming and J lost 1 base, with 18 bases between them. The germline gives CDR1 SGHVS, CDR2 FQNEAQ. The CDR3 protein is CASSPSYRELSNQPQHF. The CDR3 DNA follows: TGTGCCAGCAGCCCGAGTTACAGGGAGTTAAGCAATCAGCCCCAGCATTTT.

The gene calls are TRBV5-1 and TRBJ2-3, with D perhaps matching TRBD2 (6 bases). The germline V gene encodes CDR1 SGHRS and CDR2 YFSETQ. CDR3 size: 15 residues. Deletions cut 1 base from V and 5 bases from J, with 14 bases between. The CDR3 region is CASSLFGGIGDTQYF. DNA of the CDR3: TGCGCCAGCAGCTTGTTCGGAGGGATTGGAGATACGCAGTATTTT.

This clonotype was seen at least ten times. The J gene is TRBJ2-1, the V gene TRBV6-1; TRBD2 aligns across 8 bases. Trimming took 10 bases from V and 0 from J; bases not matched to a gene: 8. Germline loops: CDR1 MNHNS, CDR2 SASEGT. The CDR3 extends over 15 amino acids. The DNA for the CDR3 is TGTGCCACTCGGGGGGGCGGGAGCTCCTACAATGAGCAGTTCTTC. This sequence encodes CATRGGGSSYNEQFF.

This clonotype was detected many times. The chain employs TRBV2 and TRBJ2-1; 11 bases fit TRBD1. The J call could be wrong; TRBJ2-7 is a better fit for the DNA end. CDR3 length: 16 residues. Germline CDR1 and CDR2: SNHLY and FYNNEI. The DNA of the CDR3 is TGTGCCAGCATCCCCCCGTTAGGACAGGGGGCTTACGAGCAGTACTTC. The encoded protein is CASIPPLGQGAYEQYF.

The chain carries TRBV19 and TRBJ2-3; D unresolved. Germline CDR1 is LNHDA and CDR2 is SQIVND (reference sequence). The CDR3 length is 12 residues. The V end was cut by 3 bases, the J end by 0 bases, with 1 base between. The CDR3 is CASSISTDTQYF. The CDR3 DNA is TGTGCCAGTAGTATCAGCACAGATACGCAGTATTTT.